This TCR beta chain emerged from a study of molecular identifiers for immune sequencing clone quantification. To note about this clonotype: A much larger clone lies a single base off, so this may be a read error.

TCRdb reprocessed the PCR reads via MiXCR and lists one record per CDR3 protein. The sample has 60,000 to 80,000 distinct CDR3 sequences, about a fifth seen once. This clonotype was sampled from a human donor in good health. Some libraries in this study had Jurkat cell RNA spiked in. The sample consisted of naive CD8+ T cells from blood, with Jurkat cell RNA spiked in. Subset meaning: FACS-sorted CD8+CD4-CCR7+CD45RA+ naive T cells.

This CDR3 reads CASSQDRSGGASTIEQFF. CDR3 DNA sequence: TGCGCCAGCAGCCAAGATAGATCTGGGGGGGCTTCTACTATTGAGCAGTTCTTC. The chain is built from TRBV4-3 and TRBJ2-1, with D possibly TRBD2 on 7 matching bases. CDR1 is LGHNA and CDR2 is YSLEER in the germline V gene. CDR3 length: 18 amino acids. V lost 0 bases and J 9 bases, leaving 24 bases between the germline ends.